The 22 T cell receptor beta chains given below trace back to one sample, sequenced in a study of blood T cell repertoires in COVID-19. TCRdb's copy holds only in-frame clones and misses some; the assay was immunoSEQ multiplex PCR. This repertoire shows some 150,000 clones, around 83% found once; its top ten account for roughly 1.6%. The source material was peripheral blood. These receptors were obtained from a human donor in a cohort sampled during active COVID-19.

The chain employs TRBV7-9 and TRBJ1-5; 7 positions match TRBD1. The germline V gene encodes CDR1 SEHNR and CDR2 FQNEAQ (reference sequence). CDR3 length: 14 residues. Losses at the gene ends were 5 bases for V and 4 bases for J; bases not matched to a gene: 5. The CDR3 DNA reads TGTGCCAGCAGCCAAGGACAGGATAATCAGCCCCAGCATTTT. Its translation: CASSQGQDNQPQHF.

CDR3 nucleotides: TGTGCCAGCAGCTTTTCCGGGACTGGCTACAATGAGCAGTTCTTC. This sequence encodes CASSFSGTGYNEQFF. V and J are TRBV28 and TRBJ2-1; maybe TRBD2 (6 bases). The germline V gene encodes CDR1 MDHEN and CDR2 SYDVKM. The CDR3 length is 15 residues. Trimming left V 6 bases short and J 3 bases short, with 15 bases between.

This chain joins TRBV3-1 (or the pseudogene TRBV3-2) and TRBJ2-1; 9 bases line up with TRBD2. This CDR3 region has 15 residues. V trimming: 2 bases; J trimming: 5 bases; junction bases outside the gene matches: 4. Per the germline V gene, CDR1 is LGHDT and CDR2 is YNNKEL (reference sequence). The CDR3 sequence: CASSQSGGRDNEQFF. Here the CDR3 DNA reads TGTGCCAGCAGCCAATCGGGCGGGAGGGACAATGAGCAGTTCTTC.

The chain uses TRBV12-3 or TRBV12-4 and TRBJ2-1; D is possibly TRBD1 (5 bases). V was trimmed by 5 bases and J by 5 bases, leaving 10 bases between them. The CDR3 is 13 residues long. CDR3 protein: CASSRQRNNEQFF. CDR3 sequence (DNA): TGTGCCAGCAGTCGACAGAGAAACAATGAGCAGTTCTTC.

The CDR3 reads CASSEWTGGGSPLHF. Written as DNA, the CDR3 is TGCGCCAGCAGCGAATGGACAGGGGGGGGTTCACCCCTCCACTTT. The chain joins TRBV5-1 to TRBJ1-6; 10 bases line up with TRBD1. The CDR3 covers 15 residues. CDR1 is SGHRS and CDR2 is YFSETQ in the germline V gene. J was trimmed by 9 bases and V by 4 bases; bases with no gene match: 7.

This rearrangement joins TRBV7-9 to TRBJ1-4; the D is unclear. The CDR3 is 13 amino acids. CDR1 is SEHNR and CDR2 is FQNEAQ in the germline V gene (reference sequence). Trimming took off 0 bases at V and 10 bases at J, with 9 bases between the two ends. CDR3 sequence (DNA): TGTGCCAGCAGCTTAGCTATAGATGGAAAACTGTTTTTT. Translation: CASSLAIDGKLFF.

The V and J genes are TRBV6-5 and TRBJ2-7; TRBD1 agrees at 10 bases. The CDR3 spans 14 residues. J gave up 4 bases and V 4 bases, and 4 bases lay outside the gene matches. Germline CDR1 reads MNHEY; CDR2 reads SVGAGI. CDR3 nucleotide sequence: TGTGCCAGCAGTTTTACGGACAGGGGGTACGAGCAGTACTTC. The encoded protein is CASSFTDRGYEQYF.

The gene calls are TRBV6-2 or TRBV6-3 and TRBJ2-7; 8 bases map to TRBD1. The CDR3 runs 13 residues. The junction had 10 bases not matched to a gene; V was cut back by 8 bases and J by 7 bases. The germline V gene encodes CDR1 MNHEY and CDR2 SVGEGT. CDR3 in amino acids: CASCLRGLGEQYF. As DNA, the CDR3 is TGTGCCAGCTGCCTCAGGGGGCTGGGAGAGCAGTACTTC.

This chain uses TRBV9 with TRBJ2-1; TRBD1 is a possible D gene (6 bases). Germline V gives CDR1 SGDLS, CDR2 YYNGEE. The CDR3 is 14 amino acids. V was cut by 2 bases and J by 3 bases, with 9 bases left in between. The CDR3: CASSVDSLYNEQFF. CDR3 bases: TGTGCCAGCAGCGTGGACAGCCTCTACAATGAGCAGTTCTTC.

The chain recombines TRBV19 with TRBJ1-1, with 8 bases aligning to TRBD1. The junction had 6 bases not matched to a gene; V was cut back by 4 bases and J by 5 bases. The CDR3 is 14 residues long. Germline CDR1 LNHDA, CDR2 SQIVND (reference sequence). CDR3: CASSTGQGYTEAFF. The CDR3 DNA is TGTGCCAGTAGTACCGGACAGGGATATACTGAAGCTTTCTTT.

This chain links TRBV13 with TRBJ1-4; D is uncertain. V was trimmed by 5 bases and J by 4 bases, leaving 14 bases between them. Germline CDR1 and CDR2: PRHDT and FYEKMQ (reference sequence). This CDR3 contains 15 residues. CDR3 sequence: CASSPRILNNEKLFF. The CDR3 region has the DNA TGTGCCAGCAGCCCCCGAATCCTAAATAATGAAAAACTGTTTTTT.

V gene TRBV5-1 combines with J gene TRBJ1-2; D is uncertain. Germline-derived CDR1 and CDR2 are SGHRS and YFSETQ. The CDR3 has 14 residues. Trimming removed 3 bases at V and 6 bases at J, with 15 bases between. The CDR3 here is CASSSGGREDGYTF. The DNA of the CDR3 is TGCGCCAGCAGCTCGGGAGGGAGGGAAGATGGCTACACCTTC.

The V and J genes are TRBV25-1 and TRBJ1-4; TRBD1 matches 9 bases. Germline V gene sequence: CDR1 MGHDK, CDR2 SYGVNS. Losses at the gene ends were 8 bases for V and 8 bases for J; bases not matched to a gene: 12. The CDR3 has 15 residues. The CDR3 sequence is CASRSGTGTGEKLFF. In DNA, the CDR3 is TGTGCCAGCCGGAGTGGGACAGGGACGGGAGAAAAACTGTTTTTT.

This clone was observed a few times. The genes are TRBV19 and TRBJ1-2; tentative D call: TRBD1 (6 bases). V was clipped by 7 bases and J by 5 bases, with 17 bases between them. The CDR3 covers 14 residues. The V gene's germline CDR1 is LNHDA and CDR2 SQIVND (reference sequence). CDR3 sequence reads: CASTYGGHGYGYTF. CDR3 coding DNA: TGTGCCAGTACCTATGGGGGCCATGGGTATGGCTACACCTTC.

This clone was counted only a few times. This chain joins TRBV7-9 and TRBJ1-5; the D gene is possibly TRBD1 (6 bases). This CDR3 region has 15 residues. CDR1 is SEHNR and CDR2 is FQNEAQ in the germline V gene (reference sequence). The ends were cut back, 5 bases at V and 2 bases at J, with 13 bases in the middle. CDR3 protein: CASSISGQRNQPQHF. For the CDR3, the DNA is TGTGCCAGCAGCATTTCGGGACAACGCAATCAGCCCCAGCATTTT.

This clone was picked up a small number of times. V gene TRBV2 combines with J gene TRBJ1-5; D is possibly TRBD1 (6 bases). V was trimmed by 8 bases and J by 7 bases, leaving 12 bases between them. The germline gives CDR1 SNHLY, CDR2 FYNNEI. CDR3 size: 12 residues. CDR3 coding DNA: TGTGCCAGCGGGACATTCGAGCAGCCCCAGCATTTT. This encodes CASGTFEQPQHF.

This chain uses TRBV5-5 with TRBJ2-1, with D possibly TRBD2 on 6 matching bases. Germline loops: CDR1 SGHKS, CDR2 YYEKEE (reference sequence). Trimming cost V 6 bases and J 4 bases, with 14 bases left between them. This CDR3 has 14 amino acids. The CDR3 loop reads CASTRDWEYNEQFF. The CDR3 DNA reads as TGTGCCAGCACCCGGGACTGGGAATACAATGAGCAGTTCTTC.

V usage is TRBV12-3 or TRBV12-4 and J usage is TRBJ1-1; a weak D match, TRBD1 (6 bases). The V gene lost 4 bases and the J gene lost 4 bases, with 10 bases spanning the gap. The CDR3 has 13 amino acids. The CDR3 region has the DNA TGTGCCAGCAGTTCACAGGGAACCACTGAAGCTTTCTTT. This sequence encodes CASSSQGTTEAFF.

This clone was seen more than once but under ten times. V and J are TRBV11-1 and TRBJ2-1, with TRBD2 matching over 8 bases. This CDR3 comprises 15 residues. Germline CDR1 is SGHAT and CDR2 is FQDESV (reference sequence). Trimming cost V 2 bases and J 10 bases; bases outside gene matches: 10. The CDR3 protein is CASSLMREAPWEQFF. CDR3 bases: TGTGCCAGCAGCTTAATGCGGGAGGCCCCGTGGGAGCAGTTCTTC. Supplemented by reference TRBV11-1 and TRBJ2-1, the full variable domain reads EAEVAQSPRYKITEKSQAVAFWCDPISGHATLYWYRQILGQGPELLVQFQDESVVDDSQLPKDRFSAERLKGVDSTLKIQPAELGDSAMYLCASSLMREAPWEQFFGPGTRLTVL.

CDR3 loop: CASSPSSGGLTDTQYF. The CDR3 DNA follows: TGTGCCAGCTCACCGTCCAGCGGGGGGCTCACAGATACGCAGTATTTT. This chain uses TRBV18 with TRBJ2-3; 9 positions match TRBD2. The CDR3 has 16 amino acids. With V trimmed by 3 bases and J by 2 bases, 6 bases remained unmatched. The V gene's germline CDR1 is KGHSH and CDR2 LQKENI.

The chain joins TRBV13 to TRBJ2-7, with TRBD2 matching over 10 bases. After removal of 4 bases from V and 5 bases from J, the junction contained 11 bases not matched to a gene. Germline values: CDR1 PRHDT, CDR2 FYEKMQ (reference sequence). There are 16 residues in the CDR3. CDR3 nucleotides: TGTGCCAGCAGCTCTACTCTAGCGGGAGAGGGAGACGAGCAGTACTTC. Amino acid sequence: CASSSTLAGEGDEQYF.

The chain is built from TRBV7-9 and TRBJ1-1, with D possibly being TRBD1 (5 bases). V was trimmed by 1 base and J by 7 bases, leaving 7 bases between them. CDR1 SEHNR and CDR2 FQNEAQ come from the germline V gene (reference sequence). The CDR3 is 12 amino acids. The CDR3 nucleotides are TGTGCCAGCAGCTTAGTGGGACTTGAAGCTTTCTTT. Translation gives CASSLVGLEAFF.